The 16 T cell receptor beta chains below were found in one sample sequenced in a study of cytomegalovirus exposure and HLA in healthy donors. The PCR contained 60 Vbeta and 13 Jbeta primers. TCRdb's copy holds only in-frame clones and misses some; the assay was immunoSEQ multiplex PCR. Of more than 200,000 clones in the sample, over 75% were seen once. Sample: PBMCs. Every receptor here comes from a male donor in good health and CMV-seronegative.

The chain couples TRBV7-2 to TRBJ1-4; 7 bases are shared with TRBD1. The CDR3 length is 17 residues. V dropped 1 base and J dropped 7; count of bases not matched to a gene: 12. Germline V CDR1 and CDR2: SGHTA, FQGNSA. CDR3 in amino acids: CASSLVWDSYEGEKLFF. In DNA form, the CDR3 reads TGTGCCAGCAGCTTAGTATGGGACAGTTATGAGGGTGAAAAACTGTTTTTT.

CDR3 DNA sequence: TGTGCCAGCAGTGAATGGACAGGGCTGGGCTACACCTTC. It codes for CASSEWTGLGYTF. V gene TRBV6-5 combines with J gene TRBJ1-2; 8 bases match TRBD1. There are 13 residues in the CDR3. Germline V lookup: CDR1 MNHEY, CDR2 SVGAGI. Losses at the gene ends were 5 bases for V and 8 bases for J; bases not matched to a gene: 7.

Only a few counts were recorded for this clone. The chain is built from TRBV4-3 and TRBJ2-2; 8 bases map to TRBD1. There are 15 residues in the CDR3. The junction had 5 bases not matched to a gene; V was cut back by 5 bases and J by 3 bases. Germline V gene sequence: CDR1 LGHNA, CDR2 YSLEER. DNA for the CDR3: TGCGCCAGCAGCACGCGGACAGGGTACACCGGGGAGCTGTTTTTT. This sequence encodes CASSTRTGYTGELFF.

This sequence joins TRBV7-2 and TRBJ1-3, with TRBD1 matching over 11 bases. The CDR3 length is 17 residues. Germline V gives CDR1 SGHTA, CDR2 FQGNSA. V shed 3 bases and J 3 bases; nucleotides not matched to a gene: 7. For the CDR3, the DNA is TGTGCCAGCAGCTTGGGACAGGGGACAGGGGGTGGAAACACCATATATTTT. Translating it yields CASSLGQGTGGGNTIYF.

The V gene is TRBV10-1, the J gene TRBJ2-7; 9 nucleotides align to TRBD1. Germline values: CDR1 WNHNN, CDR2 SYGVQD (reference sequence). This CDR3 comprises 18 residues. Trimming at V came to 2 bases and at J to 3 bases, leaving 14 bases not matched to a gene. CDR3: CASSEPFCCDRGIYEQYF. As DNA, the CDR3 is TGCGCCAGCAGTGAGCCCTTTTGCTGTGACAGGGGGATCTACGAGCAGTACTTC.

This clone was seen only a few times. The V call is TRBV4-3, the J call TRBJ1-2; D might be TRBD1 (6 bases). The CDR3 has 13 amino acids. V was pared by 0 bases and J by 7 bases, with 9 bases between. Germline CDR1 is LGHNA and CDR2 is YSLEER. The CDR3 coding sequence is TGCGCCAGCAGCCAAGAGAGGGGGGGTGGCTACACCTTC. Translation gives CASSQERGGGYTF.

The chain couples TRBV10-3 to TRBJ2-7; 7 bases match TRBD1. The CDR3 is made up of 14 amino acids. V lost 7 bases and J lost 7; bases outside the gene matches: 13. From germline, CDR1 is ENHRY and CDR2 SYGVKD. CDR3 residues: CAIIGTASLGEQYF. The DNA for the CDR3 is TGTGCCATCATCGGGACAGCCTCCTTGGGAGAGCAGTACTTC.

The rearrangement joins TRBV27 to TRBJ2-1; 9 positions agree with TRBD2. From germline, CDR1 is MNHEY and CDR2 SMNVEV (reference sequence). The CDR3 contains 16 residues. The trim removed 2 bases at V and 0 bases at J, leaving 2 bases unmatched. Here the CDR3 reads CASSLLAGRSYNEQFF. The CDR3 nucleotides read TGTGCCAGCAGTTTACTAGCGGGACGCTCCTACAATGAGCAGTTCTTC.

The chain employs TRBV7-3 and TRBJ1-2, with a tentative D call TRBD1 (5 bases). CDR1 and CDR2 from the germline V gene are SGHTA and FQGTGA. The CDR3 runs 14 residues. Trimming stripped 3 bases from V and 4 bases from J, with 12 bases between. This CDR3 reads CASSLKTGGYGYTF. The DNA of the CDR3 is TGTGCCAGCAGCTTGAAAACCGGGGGCTATGGCTACACCTTC. Full variable domain (rest looked up from reference TRBV7-3 and TRBJ1-2): GAGVSQTPSNKVTEKGKYVELRCDPISGHTALYWYRQSLGQGPEFLIYFQGTGAADDSGLPNDRFFAVRPEGSVSTLKIQRTERGDSAVYLCASSLKTGGYGYTFGSGTRLTVV.

This clone was found once. The V gene is TRBV4-3, the J gene TRBJ2-1, with 11 positions matching TRBD2. V was clipped by 3 bases and J by 4 bases; unmatched bases: 2. CDR1 and CDR2 from the germline V gene are LGHNA and YSLEER. The CDR3 has 15 amino acids. The CDR3 DNA is TGCGCCAGCAGCCAGCGGACTAGCGGGTACAATGAGCAGTTCTTC. It translates to CASSQRTSGYNEQFF.

This clone was detected only a few times. The CDR3: CASSLIRGTEAFF. In DNA, the CDR3 is TGTGCCAGCAGTTTAATCAGGGGCACTGAAGCTTTCTTT. This rearrangement joins TRBV27 to TRBJ1-1; D may be TRBD1 (6 bases). There are 13 residues in the CDR3. The V end lost 2 bases, the J end lost 4 bases, and 8 bases lay between the germline ends. Germline CDR1 is MNHEY and CDR2 is SMNVEV (reference sequence).

This chain connects TRBV29-1 to TRBJ2-5; 7 nucleotides align to TRBD2. The CDR3 sequence is 16 residues long. CDR1 and CDR2 from the germline V gene are SQVTM and ANQGSEA. With V trimmed by 6 bases and J by 2 bases, 15 bases remained unmatched. This CDR3 is CSVMTNQRGNQETQYF. DNA of the CDR3: TGCAGCGTGATGACTAACCAGCGGGGAAATCAAGAGACCCAGTACTTC.

The chain combines TRBV4-1 with TRBJ2-3; TRBD2 matches at 10 bases. CDR1 MGHRA and CDR2 YSYEKL come from the germline V gene. Germline trimming cut 0 bases from V and 4 bases from J; bases unmatched to any gene: 10. The CDR3 is 18 residues long. The CDR3 DNA follows: TGCGCCAGCAGCCAAGATGGGCTCGGGACTAGCGTCCCAGATACGCAGTATTTT. It translates to CASSQDGLGTSVPDTQYF.

The rearrangement uses TRBV5-1 and TRBJ2-5; D is unclear. Trimming left V 1 base short and J 1 base short, with 8 bases between. The CDR3 is made up of 14 amino acids. Germline lookup yields CDR1 SGHRS and CDR2 YFSETQ. The CDR3 protein is CASSLKAGQETQYF. Written as DNA, the CDR3 is TGCGCCAGCAGCTTGAAGGCAGGCCAAGAGACCCAGTACTTC.

The rearrangement joins TRBV28 to TRBJ1-2; 8 bases match TRBD1. Germline-derived CDR1 and CDR2 are MDHEN and SYDVKM. The CDR3 covers 15 residues. The junction had 13 bases not matched to a gene; V was cut back by 5 bases and J by 8 bases. The CDR3 coding sequence is TGTGCCAGCAGTCCACCGCTGGGACAGGTATCCGGCTACACCTTC. It codes for CASSPPLGQVSGYTF.

V is TRBV14 and J is TRBJ2-1; 9 bases are shared with TRBD2. The CDR3 is 13 residues long. Germline trimming cut 9 bases from V and 8 bases from J; bases unmatched to any gene: 8. Germline V gives CDR1 SGHDN, CDR2 FVKESK. In nucleotides, the CDR3 is TGTGCCAGAGGGGCTAGCGGGATCGATGAGCAGTTCTTC. It encodes CARGASGIDEQFF.